This TCR beta chain was sequenced for a study of OX40 agonist ivuxolimab in advanced cancers. Turning to the study itself: Under the entry rules, prior anti-PD-1, anti-PD-L1 or anti-CTLA-4 therapy was allowed, and 40% had some. Three patients showed partial responses: one hepatocellular carcinoma and two cutaneous melanoma cases. Points from the study as a whole: Both blood CD4+ and CD8+ T cells showed clonal growth by week 6 at 0.1 to 3.0 mg/kg. Low levels of normalized T-cell clonal expansion also appeared in some nonresponders.

With respect to this clone: What it binds is unknown.

Sequencing was performed with immunoSEQ multiplex PCR; in TCRdb, only in-frame clones are kept and a portion is missing. The repertoire holds 70,000 to 100,000 clones, with approximately 90% as singletons. Trimming stripped 0 bases from V and 6 bases from J, with 9 bases between. Germline values: CDR1 SGHAT, CDR2 FQNNGV. The CDR3 has 13 amino acids. The sample here was CD4+ or CD8+ T cells sorted from blood, taken in a trial of the OX40 agonist ivuxolimab. The sequence derives from an adult with an advanced solid tumor such as melanoma, head and neck, liver or kidney cancer. The chain employs TRBV11-2 and TRBJ2-7; unclear D gene. CDR3 loop: CASSLDRRSEQYF. In DNA, the CDR3 is TGTGCCAGCAGCTTAGATCGCAGATCCGAGCAGTACTTC.